This TCR beta chain stems from a study of early T cells in non-severe SARS-CoV-2 infection (dated by TCRdb to about 2021). Describing the broader study: Because TCR sequencing relied on bulk RNA taken from unsorted whole blood, pairing of alpha and beta chains was not possible. The research as a whole found: Matching against VDJdb was skewed toward anti-spike CD8 responses, likely underestimated virus-specific expansions, and missed private and CD4 specificities.

This clonotype was counted at least ten times. Its cognate antigen has yet to be identified. The input lacks base qualities; no much larger clone sits a single base away. Library creation used 5' RACE. Sequencer: NextSeq 500. To correct for sequencing error and PCR bias, the TCR library protocol tagged individual cDNA molecules with unique molecular identifiers. TCR alpha and beta chains were both sequenced, and the abundances of alpha and beta sequences in each sample were closely correlated with each other. Under the source paper's analysis protocol: V gene, J gene and CDR3 annotation of TCR sequences was performed with Decombinator V4. TCRs were defined as expanded if a significant change between any two time points was detected under a Poisson model with p below 0.0001. Abundances of TCRs were expressed as counts per million after normalisation to the total number of TCRs sequenced in each sample. TRAV1-2 paired with TRAJ12, TRAJ20 or TRAJ33 defined MAIT TCRs, while TRAV10 paired with TRAJ18 defined iNKT TCRs. VDJdb, accessed 1 November 2021, was searched for CMV, EBV and SARS-CoV-2 annotated TCRs, with TCRs annotated for multiple antigens excluded. Clones were called with MiXCR by TCRdb after fastp trimmed the public reads at Q25, and only in-frame beta chains were retained. Under each unique CDR3 protein, matching rows form one entry showing the most common genes and DNA. The V and J calls, along with clone size, are taken from TCRdb and not from the paper's own processing. This sample lists 95,000 to 100,000 distinct CDR3 sequences; approximately 11% were detected once. The top ten clones comprise around 5.4% of the sample.

Measured from the cysteine to the phenylalanine, the CDR3 is 16 residues long. Only the CDR3 part of the read is kept: 48 bases, read in frame from the first base. V and J lose 6 bases and 3 bases, and a span of 18 bases separates them. A case-control design nested within a healthcare worker cohort in London, UK, was used, with weekly nasopharyngeal swab PCR tests and blood sampling performed. Healthcare workers were recruited between 23 and 31 March 2020, during the week of the UK lockdown, and were followed weekly for up to roughly 16 weeks. The sequenced sample consisted of whole blood. The chain employs TRBV12-3 or TRBV12-4 and TRBJ2-4; TRBD1 could be the D gene, as 5 bases match. This TCR was sampled from an adult who was a healthcare worker with PCR-confirmed SARS-CoV-2 infection or an uninfected control (not recorded which). The CDR3 in this case is CASSKAAGIDKNIQYF. The DNA sequence is as follows: TGTGCCAGCAGCAAGGCGGCAGGGATAGACAAAAACATTCAGTACTTC.